A single T cell receptor (beta chain) is shown here with its context. Its antigen remains unidentified. The sample originates from a study of CD8+ T cells in alopecia areata. Study at large: Those treated were given oral tofacitinib at 5 to 10 mg twice daily. The investigators scored severity in treated patients by the percentage of affected scalp area. Broader study findings: Researchers reported that TCR sharing among patients proved less clear than in mice, possibly HLA-linked. Scalp clonality and expanded CD8+ clones among the top 100 were significantly decreased by tofacitinib.

RNA was extracted and reverse transcribed into cDNA as the sequencing template. This table comes from immunoSEQ multiplex PCR, and its TCRdb copy is limited to in-frame clones, with some not included. The table lists fewer than 250,000 clones, 60% of them singletons. Noted treatment: oral pan-JAK inhibitor, 5-10 mg twice daily. The CDR3 is 14 amino acids. V lost 1 base and J 7 bases, leaving 11 bases between the germline ends. CDR1 SGHRS and CDR2 YFSETQ come from the germline V gene. The starting material was CD4+ T cells sorted from blood, obtained at week 4, from a patient treated with tofacitinib. The receptor's source is a human donor with alopecia areata. The chain joins TRBV5-1 to TRBJ2-2, with D unresolved. The CDR3: CASSLRSGIGELFF. In DNA form, the CDR3 reads TGCGCCAGCAGCTTGCGGTCCGGCATCGGGGAGCTGTTTTTT. The entire variable domain, with the rest obtained from reference TRBV5-1 and TRBJ2-2, is as follows: KAGVTQTPRYLIKTRGQQVTLSCSPISGHRSVSWYQQTPGQGLQFLFEYFSETQRNKGNFPGRFSGRQFSNSRSEMNVSTLELGDSALYLCASSLRSGIGELFFGEGSRLTVL.